This record looks at one TCR beta chain sequence and its context. Its antigen is unidentified. Thyroid ultrasound, orbital computed tomography, clinical symptoms, and serum thyroxine and TRAb underpinned diagnoses. These data are taken from a study of T cells in Graves' hyperthyroidism and ophthalmopathy. Regarding the study as a whole: Blood also showed most of the thyroid clonotypes that were expanded above 0.001.

V shed 5 bases, J shed 6 bases, and the junction held 4 bases outside the gene matches. Germline V CDR1 and CDR2: SGHTA, FQGNSA. This CDR3 comprises 15 residues. Amplified TCR beta CDR3 regions derived from RNA transcripts. An initial round of RT-PCR targeting the TCR CDR3 relied on the HTBI primer set. TCRdb ran MiXCR on the multiplex PCR reads and lists one entry per CDR3 protein. Here the sample spans some 650,000 distinct CDR3 sequences, around 16% being singletons. The source of this sequence is a woman aged 40 to 49 with Graves' ophthalmopathy. The gene calls are TRBV7-2 and TRBJ2-7; TRBD2 aligns across 16 bases. Sequenced material: blood. This CDR3 is CASSTGTSGGVEQYF. In nucleotides, the CDR3 is TGTGCCAGCAGCACCGGGACTAGCGGGGGGGTCGAGCAGTACTTC.